The entry below describes one TCR beta chain. Its antigen is as yet unknown. This specimen comes from a study of cytomegalovirus exposure and HLA in healthy donors. Whole-study context: The same platform was used for the roughly 120 validation repertoires and the approximately 700 first-cohort repertoires, a later analysis reported.

Findings of the study overall: Reported performance of the classifier showed diagnosis of cytomegalovirus status with high specificity and sensitivity. Subsequent analysis showed first-cohort TCR clusters tending to co-occur in 120 validation repertoires.

Donors were drawn from the 120-subject validation cohort, separate from the approximately 680-subject first cohort. Germline values: CDR1 SGHVS, CDR2 FNYEAQ. The CDR3 is made up of 13 amino acids. Between the trimmed V and J ends, which lost 6 bases and 3 bases, there was a span of 12 bases. Sequencing used immunoSEQ multiplex PCR; TCRdb keeps in-frame clones, though not all of them. Of 200,000 to 250,000 clones in the sample, less than 85% were seen once. V usage is TRBV7-6 and J usage is TRBJ2-7; D is ambiguous. The source is a woman aged 18-29 years in good health and CMV-seronegative. The sample was PBMCs. The CDR3 DNA reads as TGTGCCAGCAGTGATGGCAGAGTCTACGAGCAGTACTTC. Translated, it gives CASSDGRVYEQYF.